This T cell receptor beta chain derives from a study of T cell changes during pregnancy in multiple sclerosis (dated by TCRdb to between 2018 and 2021). Concerning the study at large: The study examined how the T cell repertoire changed over the course of pregnancy in women with multiple sclerosis.

On this clone itself: Its target antigen remains unknown. Within one base of it there is no much larger clone, and no base qualities were kept.

Libraries were made using the immunoSEQ multiplex PCR assay. TCRdb carries this immuneACCESS record with in-frame sequences only. Its versions omit some clonotypes, under half of them owing to an unresolved V gene in the studies checked, with the rest unexplained. The sample yields tens of thousands of clones; under 95% were counted once. The ten most abundant clones make up 2.6% of the sample. V is cut by 5 bases and J by 3 bases, and the space between the germline ends is 11 bases. CDR1 and CDR2 were assigned from the germline V gene as KGHSH and LQKENI. From the cysteine through the phenylalanine, the CDR3 covers 13 amino acids. The sequence is cut down to CDR3 DNA, 39 bases in frame from base 1.

Recombination linked TRBV18 to TRBJ2-7; TRBD1 is possibly the D segment (6 matching bases). The receptor's source is a female donor with multiple sclerosis, enrolled in a pregnancy study. This material consisted of peripheral blood, taken before pregnancy. At the DNA level, the sequence is TGTGCCAGCTCAAAACAGGGTTACTACGAGCAGTACTTC. Translated, this gives CASSKQGYYEQYF. The CDR3, completed at both ends by the reference TRBV18 and TRBJ2-7 genes, gives the full variable domain NAGVMQNPRHLVRRRGQEARLRCSPMKGHSHVYWYRQLPEEGLKFMVYLQKENIIDESGMPKERFSAEFPKEGPSILRIQQVVRGDSAAYFCASSKQGYYEQYFGPGTRLTVT.